This TCR beta chain was recovered during a study of T cells after yellow fever vaccination. A 5'RACE template-switching step, the method used to make TCR cDNA, added a universal primer site and UMIs. TCRdb ran MiXCR on the 5' RACE reads and lists one entry per CDR3 protein. Among about 340,000 distinct CDR3 sequences listed, almost 4% were seen once. CDR1 DFQATT and CDR2 SNEGSKA come from the germline V gene (reference sequence). CDR3 length: 13 amino acids. V dropped 1 base and J dropped 7 bases, with 11 bases sitting between them. This clonotype occurred many times. Antigen unknown. Study-level findings and limits: Reappearance after the booster was seen for most primary-vaccination clones, at around 95% CD4 and around 90% CD8.

This sample comprised PBMCs, obtained 5 days after the yellow fever booster vaccination. This sequence originates from a man younger than 30 who received the YFV17D yellow fever vaccine. The rearrangement joins TRBV20-1 to TRBJ2-1; D may match TRBD1 or TRBD2 (5 bases each). The DNA for the CDR3 is TGCAGTGCTAGAGCGGGGCCAAGGAATGAGCAGTTCTTC. Translated: CSARAGPRNEQFF.